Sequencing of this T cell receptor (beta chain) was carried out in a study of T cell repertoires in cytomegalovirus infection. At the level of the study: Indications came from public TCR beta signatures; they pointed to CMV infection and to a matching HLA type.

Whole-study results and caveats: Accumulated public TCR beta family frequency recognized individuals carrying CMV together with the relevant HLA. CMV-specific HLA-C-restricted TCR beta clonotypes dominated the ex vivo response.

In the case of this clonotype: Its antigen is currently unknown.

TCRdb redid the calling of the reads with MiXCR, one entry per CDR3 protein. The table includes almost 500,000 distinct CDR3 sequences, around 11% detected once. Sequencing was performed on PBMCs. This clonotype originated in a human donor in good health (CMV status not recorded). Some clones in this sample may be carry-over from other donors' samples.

The CDR3 DNA follows: TGTGCCATCAGTGAGTCGTCCGGGCCCCGGGAAACCCAGTACTTC. This translates into CAISESSGPRETQYF. V usage is TRBV10-3 and J usage is TRBJ2-5; weak D call: TRBD2 (5 bases). V was clipped by 0 bases and J by 8 bases, with 16 bases between them. This CDR3 has 15 residues. Per the germline V gene, CDR1 is ENHRY and CDR2 is SYGVKD.